This passage covers 19 T cell receptor beta chains from one sample sequenced in a study of T cells and Merkel cell carcinoma outcomes. The data were produced by immunoSEQ multiplex PCR, yet TCRdb's version contains in-frame clones alone and is incomplete. This repertoire shows 340 or so clones, about 93% found once; its top ten account for 7% to 8%. Sequencing input: tumor tissue from Merkel cell carcinoma. These receptor sequences come from a human donor with Merkel cell carcinoma.

The rearrangement joins TRBV27 to TRBJ2-3, with 8 positions matching TRBD2. Per the germline V gene, CDR1 is MNHEY and CDR2 is SMNVEV (reference sequence). Losses at the gene ends were 4 bases for V and 9 bases for J; bases not matched to a gene: 3. The CDR3 runs to 12 residues. CDR3 loop: CASSSPGGTQYF. As DNA, the CDR3 is TGTGCCAGCAGTTCTCCGGGGGGGACGCAGTATTTT.

The CDR3 region has the DNA TGTGCCAGTAGTGGAGGGTTGAACACTGAAGCTTTCTTT. Protein product: CASSGGLNTEAFF. The chain uses TRBV19 and TRBJ1-1; D is undetermined. V was trimmed by 5 bases and J by 0 bases, leaving 7 bases between them. CDR3 size: 13 residues. Germline CDR1 and CDR2: LNHDA and SQIVND (reference sequence).

The chain employs TRBV27 and TRBJ1-2; TRBD1 aligns across 8 bases. J gave up 4 bases and V 0 bases, and 4 bases lay outside the gene matches. The germline V gene encodes CDR1 MNHEY and CDR2 SMNVEV (reference sequence). The CDR3 length is 15 residues. The CDR3 DNA reads TGTGCCAGCAGTTTATCGAGGGACAGGACCTATGGCTACACCTTC. It codes for CASSLSRDRTYGYTF.

This clone has only one observation. CDR3 nucleotide sequence: TGTGCCAGCAGCGACAGGGTCGGCCAAGAGACCCAGTACTTC. It codes for CASSDRVGQETQYF. V is TRBV2 and J is TRBJ2-5, with TRBD1 matching over 7 bases. CDR1 and CDR2 (germline): SNHLY, FYNNEI. J lost 1 base, V lost 6 bases, and 5 bases had no gene match. The CDR3 contains 14 residues.

The chain's CDR3 is CASSSGTSGTDTQYF. For the CDR3, the DNA is TGTGCCAGCAGTTCCGGGACTAGCGGCACAGATACGCAGTATTTT. This chain uses TRBV27 with TRBJ2-3; 10 nucleotides line up with TRBD2. CDR1 is MNHEY and CDR2 is SMNVEV in the germline V gene (reference sequence). The CDR3 is made up of 15 amino acids. The junction had 2 bases not matched to a gene; V was cut back by 4 bases and J by 1 base.

The chain joins TRBV30 to TRBJ2-1, with TRBD2 matching over 10 bases. This CDR3 contains 16 residues. Unmatched junction bases numbered 11, after V lost 1 base and J lost 8 bases. Germline CDR1 GTSNPN, CDR2 SVGIG (reference sequence). CDR3 amino acids: CAWSAVEREGPDEQFF. CDR3 bases: TGTGCCTGGAGTGCGGTCGAGCGGGAGGGCCCTGATGAGCAGTTCTTC.

The DNA for the CDR3 is TGTGCCATCAGTGATAGCGGCCAAGAGACCCAGTACTTC. This translates into CAISDSGQETQYF. The V and J genes are TRBV10-3 and TRBJ2-5; the D gene is possibly TRBD2 (6 bases). This CDR3 comprises 13 residues. CDR1 and CDR2 from the germline V gene are ENHRY and SYGVKD. V dropped 3 bases and J dropped 1 base, with 6 bases sitting between them.

This clone was seen a handful of times. The genes are TRBV27 and TRBJ2-7, with 7 bases matching TRBD1. Unmatched junction bases numbered 2, after V lost 3 bases and J lost 0 bases. The CDR3 is made up of 14 amino acids. Per the germline V gene, CDR1 is MNHEY and CDR2 is SMNVEV (reference sequence). This chain's CDR3 is CASSLRQGSYEQYF. The CDR3 nucleotides read TGTGCCAGCAGTTTGCGACAGGGCTCCTACGAGCAGTACTTC.

The chain employs TRBV21-1 and TRBJ2-7. TRBV21-1 is described as a pseudogene. The CDR3 totals 19 residues. This CDR3 reads CASSKEAGDGGLLMDEQYF. The CDR3 DNA sequence: TGTGCCAGTAGCAAAGAAGCTGGGGACGGCGGTTTGCTAATGGACGAGCAGTACTTC.

The chain is built from TRBV11-3 and TRBJ2-1, with D unresolved. The CDR3 runs to 14 residues. The V end lost 4 bases, the J end lost 5 bases, and 12 bases lay between the germline ends. Germline CDR1 SGHNT, CDR2 YENEEA. The CDR3 region has the DNA TGTGCCAGCAGCTCCCACTCCCAGAACAATGAGCAGTTCTTC. Amino acid sequence: CASSSHSQNNEQFF.

The CDR3 nucleotides read TGTGCCAGCAGTGTACACGGGACTAGCGGACTTTACAATGAGCAGTTCTTC. It is translated as CASSVHGTSGLYNEQFF. This chain joins TRBV6-1 and TRBJ2-1, with TRBD2 matching 11 bases. V lost 4 bases and J lost 4; bases outside the gene matches: 9. The CDR3 sequence is 17 residues long. The germline V gene has CDR1 MNHNS and CDR2 SASEGT.

The chain has TRBV30 and TRBJ2-4; 12 positions match TRBD2. This CDR3 is built from 15 residues. Per germline, CDR1 GTSNPN and CDR2 SVGIG (reference sequence). V lost 4 bases and J lost 6; bases outside the gene matches: 7. CDR3 loop: CAWTQPGLAGNIQYF. Written as DNA, the CDR3 is TGTGCCTGGACCCAACCGGGACTAGCGGGAAACATTCAGTACTTC.

This clone was detected only a few times. The rearrangement uses TRBV28 and TRBJ1-5; no clear D gene. Looked up from germline, CDR1 is MDHEN and CDR2 is SYDVKM. This CDR3 comprises 14 residues. V lost 1 base, J lost 7 bases, and 11 bases lay in between. Here the CDR3 reads CASSLSGEGQPQHF. The CDR3 region has the DNA TGTGCCAGCAGTTTATCTGGCGAAGGGCAGCCCCAGCATTTT.

This chain joins TRBV27 and TRBJ1-2; D not resolved. Germline CDR1 reads MNHEY; CDR2 reads SMNVEV (reference sequence). The ends were cut back, 4 bases at V and 2 bases at J, with 11 bases in the middle. CDR3 length: 14 residues. The CDR3 region is CASSSRAANYGYTF. The CDR3, as DNA: TGTGCCAGCAGTTCCCGGGCCGCAAACTATGGCTACACCTTC.

The V and J genes are TRBV27 and TRBJ2-3; 10 bases are shared with TRBD2. Unmatched junction bases numbered 3, after V lost 5 bases and J lost 1 base. From germline, CDR1 is MNHEY and CDR2 SMNVEV (reference sequence). The CDR3 runs 15 residues. The DNA for the CDR3 is TGTGCCAGCAGTCTAGGGACTAGCGGCACAGATACGCAGTATTTT. Amino acids: CASSLGTSGTDTQYF.

Comment on this clone: The sample holds other DNA sequences that translate to the same CDR3. The chain carries TRBV11-2 and TRBJ2-7; no clear D gene. Germline-derived CDR1 and CDR2 are SGHAT and FQNNGV. The CDR3 is made up of 12 amino acids. Between the trimmed V and J ends, which lost 1 base and 6 bases, there was a span of 7 bases. CDR3 bases: TGTGCCAGCAGCTTAGGGCAGTCCGAGCAGTACTTC. Protein product: CASSLGQSEQYF.

V gene TRBV9 combines with J gene TRBJ2-1; D perhaps matches TRBD2 (5 bases). The V gene's germline CDR1 is SGDLS and CDR2 YYNGEE. The CDR3 length is 14 residues. Trimming took 0 bases from V and 9 from J, leaving 13 bases between them. The CDR3, as DNA: TGTGCCAGCAGCGTAGCGGACTCACCCGGTGAGCAGTTCTTC. This encodes CASSVADSPGEQFF. Using reference TRBV9 and TRBJ2-1 for the parts outside the CDR3, the full variable domain is DSGVTQTPKHLITATGQRVTLRCSPRSGDLSVYWYQQSLDQGLQFLIQYYNGEERAKGNILERFSAQQFPDLHSELNLSSLELGDSALYFCASSVADSPGEQFFGPGTRLTVL.

As for this clone: Sequence at one end of the junction differs from germline and may be a read error. The rearrangement uses TRBV7-8 and TRBJ1-1, with TRBD1 identical over 7 bases. The CDR3 extends over 13 amino acids. Germline CDR1 reads SGHVS; CDR2 reads FQNEAQ. CDR3 sequence reads: CASTQQGNTETFF. CDR3 sequence (DNA): TGTGCCAGCACCCAACAGGGGAACACTGAAACTTTCTTT.

The rearrangement links TRBV1 to TRBJ2-6; the table's D call TRBD1 went unverified against the DNA. TRBV1 is recorded as a pseudogene. CDR3 length: 15 residues. The CDR3 protein is CTSSCAQSRANVLTF. The CDR3 nucleotides read TGCACCAGCAGTTGTGCACAAAGTCGGGCCAACGTCCTGACTTTC.